Below, 20 T cell receptor beta chains from the same sample are listed, as sequenced in a study of T-cell memory formation after mild COVID-19 (dated by TCRdb to 2020 to 2023). To prepare the library, 5' RACE was applied. Sequenced on an Illumina NovaSeq 6000. The raw public data were reprocessed by TCRdb itself: fastp quality trimming at Q25, MiXCR clonotype calling, in-frame beta chains only. Merged by CDR3 protein, the rows form single entries marked with the most common genes and DNA. The sample contains 360,000 or so distinct CDR3 sequences, around 28% of them found a single time. About 13% of the sample belongs to the ten largest clones. Sequenced material: PBMCs or a T cell subset sorted from them (not recorded which). The origin of the receptors is an adult woman who had mild COVID-19 (a few samples of this study predate the infection). The sample titles of this study are shuffled in the database, so cell type and time point are left out; the donor was told from shared clones.

J is TRBJ1-2 and V is TRBV5-6; 8 bases align to TRBD1. J lost 5 bases, V lost 3 bases, and 24 bases had no gene match. The germline CDR1 and CDR2 sequences are SGHDT and YYEEEE. The CDR3 runs 20 residues. The CDR3 nucleotides are TGTGCCAGCAGCTACCGGGACAGGACTTCTCTGTATTTTCTTGTATATGGCTACACCTTC. This encodes CASSYRDRTSLYFLVYGYTF.

Many counts were recorded for this clonotype. CDR3 sequence: CASSPPWETQYF. The CDR3 region has the DNA TGTGCCAGCAGCCCGCCGTGGGAGACCCAGTACTTC. This rearrangement joins TRBV12-3 or TRBV12-4 to TRBJ2-5, with D hard to call. V lost 6 bases and J lost 5, with 10 bases in between. The CDR3 has 12 amino acids.

Ten or more counts support this clonotype. The rearrangement joins TRBV5-1 to TRBJ2-2; 7 bases line up with TRBD2. V lost 0 bases and J lost 4; bases outside the gene matches: 3. This CDR3 spans 15 amino acids. The V gene's germline CDR1 is SGHRS and CDR2 YFSETQ. CDR3 coding DNA: TGCGCCAGCAGCTTGGGACTAGCCTCCACCGGGGAGCTGTTTTTT. Protein sequence: CASSLGLASTGELFF.

The V and J genes are TRBV20-1 and TRBJ2-7; D remains unclear. The CDR3 loop spans 14 amino acids. Germline assignment: CDR1 DFQATT and CDR2 SNEGSKA (reference sequence). Trimming stripped 0 bases from V and 2 bases from J, with 11 bases between. The CDR3 spells CSARDPDGTYEQYF. In nucleotides, the CDR3 is TGCAGTGCTAGAGATCCGGACGGAACCTACGAGCAGTACTTC.

This clonotype was seen more than once but under ten times. The CDR3 sequence is CASSAVTGTLAFF. CDR3 coding DNA: TGTGCCAGCAGCGCGGTTACAGGGACATTGGCTTTCTTT. The rearrangement links TRBV25-1 to TRBJ1-1; possible D gene TRBD1, 6 bases. The V gene lost 6 bases and the J gene lost 11 bases, with 19 bases spanning the gap. This CDR3 has 13 amino acids. The V gene's germline CDR1 is MGHDK and CDR2 SYGVNS.

This clonotype was counted between two and nine times. The chain carries TRBV12-3 or TRBV12-4 and TRBJ2-5, with D possibly matching TRBD2 (6 bases). There are 13 residues in the CDR3. V gave up 5 bases and J gave up 4 bases, with 11 bases separating them. The chain's CDR3 is CASSAGTLETQYF. DNA of the CDR3: TGTGCCAGCAGTGCCGGGACTCTAGAGACCCAGTACTTC.

In its sample, this clonotype was seen once. V is TRBV7-3 and J is TRBJ2-3, with a weak D call TRBD2 (5 bases). The CDR3 sequence is 14 residues long. V lost 5 bases to trimming and J lost 5 bases, with 14 bases between them. Germline CDR1 is SGHTA and CDR2 is FQGTGA. This chain's CDR3 is CASSADPGKDTQYF. In nucleotides, the CDR3 is TGTGCCAGCAGCGCGGATCCGGGAAAAGATACGCAGTATTTT.

The table lists this clonotype with a few counts. The chain has TRBV10-3 and TRBJ2-2, with TRBD2 identical over 7 bases. The CDR3 sequence is 15 residues long. After removal of 3 bases from V and 3 bases from J, the junction contained 4 bases not matched to a gene. From germline, CDR1 is ENHRY and CDR2 SYGVKD. CDR3 in amino acids: CAISDSAGDTGELFF. For the CDR3, the DNA is TGTGCCATCAGTGATTCTGCGGGGGACACCGGGGAGCTGTTTTTT.

This clonotype appeared a few times. This rearrangement joins TRBV6-4 to TRBJ1-1; D remains ambiguous. Per germline, CDR1 MRHNA and CDR2 SNTAGT. V shed 2 bases and J shed 1 base, with 17 bases lying between them. This CDR3 comprises 17 residues. The DNA for the CDR3 is TGTGCCAGCAGTGACCCCGGACCTAAGGTGAGGAACACTGAAGCTTTCTTT. Encoded protein: CASSDPGPKVRNTEAFF.

This clonotype was found a few times. The chain is built from TRBV5-1 and TRBJ2-3; D ambiguous. CDR1 is SGHRS, CDR2 YFSETQ, per germline. The CDR3 extends over 15 amino acids. The V end lost 3 bases, the J end lost 1 base, and 12 bases lay between the germline ends. The CDR3 loop reads CASSSRSTGTDTQYF. The CDR3 DNA reads TGCGCCAGCAGCTCCCGCTCTACGGGCACAGATACGCAGTATTTT.

The rearrangement links TRBV20-1 to TRBJ2-2, with TRBD2 identical over 10 bases. The V and J ends lost 0 bases and 5 bases, in that order; junction bases with no gene match: 3. The CDR3 extends over 15 amino acids. Germline V gene sequence: CDR1 DFQATT, CDR2 SNEGSKA (reference sequence). CDR3 in DNA: TGCAGTGCTAGAGAAACTAGCGGGGCGACCGGGGAGCTGTTTTTT. Protein: CSARETSGATGELFF.

This chain connects TRBV29-1 to TRBJ2-3; D gene unclear. Per germline, CDR1 SQVTM and CDR2 ANQGSEA. V lost 8 bases to trimming and J lost 6 bases, with 12 bases between them. This CDR3 has 11 residues. The CDR3 region is CSLKLGDTQYF. In nucleotides, the CDR3 is TGCAGCCTGAAACTGGGGGATACGCAGTATTTT.

V gene TRBV19 combines with J gene TRBJ2-5; TRBD2 agrees at 9 bases. V lost 6 bases, J lost 1 base, and 6 bases stayed unmatched. The CDR3 loop spans 15 amino acids. Germline V lookup: CDR1 LNHDA, CDR2 SQIVND (reference sequence). CDR3 sequence: CASSQLAGFQETQYF. The CDR3 nucleotides are TGTGCCAGTAGCCAGCTAGCGGGGTTCCAAGAGACCCAGTACTTC.

The CDR3 sequence is CSANKQDNEQFF. In DNA, the CDR3 is TGCAGCGCCAACAAACAGGACAATGAGCAGTTCTTC. The chain employs TRBV29-1 and TRBJ2-1; tentative D call: TRBD1 (5 bases). The germline V gene encodes CDR1 SQVTM and CDR2 ANQGSEA. V shed 7 bases and J shed 5 bases, with 12 bases lying between them. The CDR3 covers 12 residues.

There are a few counts of this clonotype. The genes are TRBV13 and TRBJ2-7; tentative D call: TRBD2 (7 bases). V lost 8 bases and J 6 bases, leaving 11 bases between the germline ends. The CDR3 loop spans 11 amino acids. The germline gives CDR1 PRHDT, CDR2 FYEKMQ (reference sequence). CDR3 in amino acids: CASGGGTEQYF. The CDR3, as DNA: TGTGCCAGCGGGGGGGGCACCGAGCAGTACTTC.

The DNA for the CDR3 is TGTGCAAGTCGCTTCCGACCAGGGCAGAAATCCTACAATGAGCAGTTCTTC. This gives the protein CASRFRPGQKSYNEQFF. This chain links TRBV12-2 with TRBJ2-1; no DNA check was done on the table's D call, TRBD1. TRBV12-2 is noted as a pseudogene. This CDR3 spans 17 amino acids.

This sequence joins TRBV18 and TRBJ2-5; D is ambiguous. This CDR3 has 14 residues. Looked up from germline, CDR1 is KGHSH and CDR2 is LQKENI. V was shortened by 5 bases and J by 0 bases, with 10 bases between the two germline ends. The CDR3 bases are TGTGCCAGCTCATTGCCCCCAAACCAAGAGACCCAGTACTTC. This codes for CASSLPPNQETQYF.

This rearrangement joins TRBV29-1 to TRBJ2-3; a weak D match, TRBD2 (6 bases). CDR1 is SQVTM and CDR2 is ANQGSEA in the germline V gene. CDR3 length: 14 residues. In nucleotides, the CDR3 is TGCACCACCGCAGGGCGGGGAGCCACAGATACGCAGTATTTT. Encoded protein: CTTAGRGATDTQYF.

This clonotype was counted between two and nine times. For the CDR3, the DNA is TGTGCCAGCAGTCCCGAATCTTATAACACAGATACGCAGTATTTT. It codes for CASSPESYNTDTQYF. This sequence joins TRBV12-3 or TRBV12-4 and TRBJ2-3; D remains unclear. The CDR3 consists of 15 residues. The V end was cut by 5 bases, the J end by 2 bases, with 14 bases between.

This clonotype was detected a few times. V gene TRBV7-8 combines with J gene TRBJ1-5; no firm D call. Germline V gene sequence: CDR1 SGHVS, CDR2 FQNEAQ. This CDR3 is built from 13 residues. Trimming pared 3 bases from V and 9 bases from J, leaving 12 bases between. The CDR3 DNA follows: TGTGCCAGCAGCTTTGACTCACGGGGGCCCCAGCATTTT. It codes for CASSFDSRGPQHF.